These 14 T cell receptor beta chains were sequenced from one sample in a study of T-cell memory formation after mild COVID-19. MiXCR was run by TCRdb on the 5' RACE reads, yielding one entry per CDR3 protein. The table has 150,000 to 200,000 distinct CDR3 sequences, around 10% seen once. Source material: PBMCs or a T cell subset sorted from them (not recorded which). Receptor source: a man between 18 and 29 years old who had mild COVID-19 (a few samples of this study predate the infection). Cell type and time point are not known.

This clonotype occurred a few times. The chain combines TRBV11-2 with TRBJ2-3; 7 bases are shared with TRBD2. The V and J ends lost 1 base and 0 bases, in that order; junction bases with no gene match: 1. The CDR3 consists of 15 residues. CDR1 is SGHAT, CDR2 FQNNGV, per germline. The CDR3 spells CASSLGEGSTDTQYF. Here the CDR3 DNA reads TGTGCCAGCAGCTTAGGGGAGGGTAGCACAGATACGCAGTATTTT. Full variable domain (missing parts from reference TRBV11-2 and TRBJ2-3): EAGVAQSPRYKIIEKRQSVAFWCNPISGHATLYWYQQILGQGPKLLIQFQNNGVVDDSQLPKDRFSAERLKGVDSTLKIQPAKLEDSAVYLCASSLGEGSTDTQYFGPGTRLTVL.

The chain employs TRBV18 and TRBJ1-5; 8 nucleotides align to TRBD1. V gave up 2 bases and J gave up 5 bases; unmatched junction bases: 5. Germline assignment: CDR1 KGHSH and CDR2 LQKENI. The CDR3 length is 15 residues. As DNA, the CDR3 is TGTGCCAGCTCACCAGGGACAGGAAGCTATCAGCCCCAGCATTTT. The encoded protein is CASSPGTGSYQPQHF.

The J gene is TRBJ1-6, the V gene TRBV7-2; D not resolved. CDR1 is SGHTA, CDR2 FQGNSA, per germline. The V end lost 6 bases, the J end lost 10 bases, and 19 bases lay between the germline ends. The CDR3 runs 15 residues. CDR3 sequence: CASSRASLGGSPLHF. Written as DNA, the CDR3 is TGTGCCAGCAGTCGGGCCTCACTAGGCGGATCACCCCTCCACTTT.

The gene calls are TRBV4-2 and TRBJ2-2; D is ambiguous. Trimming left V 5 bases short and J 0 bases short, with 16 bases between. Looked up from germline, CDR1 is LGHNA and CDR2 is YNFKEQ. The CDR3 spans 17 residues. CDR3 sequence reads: CASSTMGGRTNTGELFF. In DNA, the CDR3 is TGTGCCAGCAGCACCATGGGCGGCAGAACGAACACCGGGGAGCTGTTTTTT.

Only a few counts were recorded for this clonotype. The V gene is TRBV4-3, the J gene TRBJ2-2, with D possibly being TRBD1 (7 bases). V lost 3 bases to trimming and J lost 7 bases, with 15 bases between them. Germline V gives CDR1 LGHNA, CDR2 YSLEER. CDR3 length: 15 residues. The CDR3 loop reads CASSQEGAGGGELFF. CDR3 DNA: TGCGCCAGCAGCCAGGAGGGGGCAGGTGGCGGGGAGCTGTTTTTT.

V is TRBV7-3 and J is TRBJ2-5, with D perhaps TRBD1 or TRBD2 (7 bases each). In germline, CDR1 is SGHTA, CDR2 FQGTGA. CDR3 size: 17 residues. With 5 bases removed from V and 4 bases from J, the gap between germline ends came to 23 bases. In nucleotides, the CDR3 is TGTGCCAGCAGCACCGGGGGGAACAGGGGCCAGGCAGAGACCCAGTACTTC. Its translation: CASSTGGNRGQAETQYF.

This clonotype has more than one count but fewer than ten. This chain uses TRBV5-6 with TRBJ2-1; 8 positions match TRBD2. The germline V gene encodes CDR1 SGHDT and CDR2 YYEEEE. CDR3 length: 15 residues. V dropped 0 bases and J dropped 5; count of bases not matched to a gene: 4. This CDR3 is CASSLVGGAHNEQFF. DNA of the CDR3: TGTGCCAGCAGCTTGGTCGGGGGGGCCCACAATGAGCAGTTCTTC.

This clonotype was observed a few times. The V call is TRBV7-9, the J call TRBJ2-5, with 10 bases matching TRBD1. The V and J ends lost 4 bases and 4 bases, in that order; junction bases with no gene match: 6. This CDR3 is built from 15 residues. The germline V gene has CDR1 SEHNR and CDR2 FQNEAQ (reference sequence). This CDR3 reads CASSWADRGRETQYF. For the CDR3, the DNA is TGTGCCAGCAGCTGGGCGGACAGGGGGAGAGAGACCCAGTACTTC.

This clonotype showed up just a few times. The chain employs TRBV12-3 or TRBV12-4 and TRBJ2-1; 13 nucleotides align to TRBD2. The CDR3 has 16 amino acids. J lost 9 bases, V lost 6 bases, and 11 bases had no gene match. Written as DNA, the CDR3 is TGTGCCAGCAGCCACGGGACTAGCGGGGTATTGGGTGAGCAGTTCTTC. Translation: CASSHGTSGVLGEQFF.

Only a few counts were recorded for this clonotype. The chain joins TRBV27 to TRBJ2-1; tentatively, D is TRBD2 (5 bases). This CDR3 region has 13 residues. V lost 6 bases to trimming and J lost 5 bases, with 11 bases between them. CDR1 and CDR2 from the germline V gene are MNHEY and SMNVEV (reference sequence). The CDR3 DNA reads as TGTGCCAGCAGGCGGTCGGGGAACAATGAGCAGTTCTTC. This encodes CASRRSGNNEQFF.

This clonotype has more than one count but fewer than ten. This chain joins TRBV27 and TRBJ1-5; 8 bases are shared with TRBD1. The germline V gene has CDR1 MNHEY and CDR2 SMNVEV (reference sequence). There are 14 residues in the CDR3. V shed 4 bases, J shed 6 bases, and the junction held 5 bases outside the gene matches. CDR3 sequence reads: CASSSGQGTQPQHF. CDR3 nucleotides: TGTGCCAGCAGTTCCGGACAGGGTACTCAGCCCCAGCATTTT.

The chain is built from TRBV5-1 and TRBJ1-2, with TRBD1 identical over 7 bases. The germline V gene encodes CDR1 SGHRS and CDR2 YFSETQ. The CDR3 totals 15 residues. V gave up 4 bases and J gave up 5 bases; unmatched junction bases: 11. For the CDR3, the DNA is TGCGCCAGCAGCCGCACTATCGACAGGGATTATGGCTACACCTTC. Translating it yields CASSRTIDRDYGYTF.

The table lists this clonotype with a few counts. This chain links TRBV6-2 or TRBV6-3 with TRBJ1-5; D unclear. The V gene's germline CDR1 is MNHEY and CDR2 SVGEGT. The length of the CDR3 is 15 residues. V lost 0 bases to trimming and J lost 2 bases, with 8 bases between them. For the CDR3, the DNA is TGTGCCAGCAGTTACTCGGGAAGGGGCAATCAGCCCCAGCATTTT. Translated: CASSYSGRGNQPQHF.

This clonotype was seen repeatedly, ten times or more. The CDR3: CASSYSRGDTEAFF. As DNA, the CDR3 is TGTGCCAGCAGTTACTCCCGAGGGGACACTGAAGCTTTCTTT. V gene TRBV6-5 combines with J gene TRBJ1-1; possible D gene TRBD1, 5 bases. CDR1 is MNHEY, CDR2 SVGAGI, per germline. CDR3 length equals 14 residues. Trimming shortened V by 0 bases and J by 3 bases, and 8 bases separated the two germline ends.